These 11 T cell receptor beta chains came from one sample sequenced in a study of T cells in Graves' hyperthyroidism and ophthalmopathy. It was RNA transcripts that yielded the amplified TCR beta CDR3 regions. A first-round RT-PCR of the TCR CDR3 used the HTBI primer set. TCRdb passed the multiplex PCR reads through MiXCR, listing each CDR3 protein once. Of about 610,000 distinct CDR3 sequences listed, over 12% are singletons. The sequenced sample was blood. The origin of the receptors is a woman between 35 and 50 years old with Graves' ophthalmopathy.

This clonotype was recorded many times. V usage is TRBV27 and J usage is TRBJ2-7; TRBD2 aligns across 8 bases. The CDR3 has 15 residues. V was pared by 5 bases and J by 1 base, with 7 bases of the junction left unmatched. The germline V gene has CDR1 MNHEY and CDR2 SMNVEV (reference sequence). CDR3 nucleotides: TGTGCCAGCAGTCAGACTAGCGAGGGTTCCTACGAGCAGTACTTC. As protein: CASSQTSEGSYEQYF.

This clonotype was recorded many times. This chain links TRBV6-2 or TRBV6-3 with TRBJ1-1; D not resolved. This CDR3 region has 12 residues. Between the trimmed V and J ends, which lost 6 bases and 6 bases, there was a span of 11 bases. Germline V gene data show CDR1 as MNHEY and CDR2 as SVGEGT. CDR3 sequence (DNA): TGTGCCAGCAGCATATATGGGGCTGAAGCTTTCTTT. This gives the protein CASSIYGAEAFF.

This clonotype came up many times. The rearrangement links TRBV28 to TRBJ2-7, with D uncertain. Trimming left V 3 bases short and J 5 bases short, with 14 bases between. CDR3 length: 14 residues. In germline, CDR1 is MDHEN, CDR2 SYDVKM. The CDR3 DNA follows: TGTGCCAGCAGTTTGGCGCTATACTCGCACGAGCAGTACTTC. This encodes CASSLALYSHEQYF.

This clonotype was counted ten times or more. The rearrangement uses TRBV30 and TRBJ1-5, with a weak D call TRBD1 (6 bases). With 3 bases removed from V and 5 bases from J, the gap between germline ends came to 14 bases. In germline, CDR1 is GTSNPN, CDR2 SVGIG (reference sequence). This CDR3 has 14 residues. As DNA, the CDR3 is TGTGCCTGGAGCTGGGGGGGGCGGGATCAGCCCCAGCATTTT. It translates to CAWSWGGRDQPQHF.

In this sample, this clonotype turned up many times. The J gene is TRBJ2-2, the V gene TRBV7-3, with 11 nucleotides matching TRBD2. This CDR3 region has 16 residues. V lost 1 base, J lost 3 bases, and 1 base stayed unmatched. Germline V lookup: CDR1 SGHTA, CDR2 FQGTGA. The CDR3 reads CASSLKGLADTGELFF. CDR3 bases: TGTGCCAGCAGCTTAAAGGGACTAGCGGACACCGGGGAGCTGTTTTTT.

This clonotype was seen many times. This chain joins TRBV6-2 or TRBV6-3 and TRBJ2-7, with 7 bases that match TRBD2. CDR1 and CDR2 from the germline V gene are MNHEY and SVGEGT. The V and J ends lost 8 bases and 2 bases, in that order; junction bases with no gene match: 15. This CDR3 region has 16 residues. CDR3 in DNA: TGTGCCAGCGGACCCCGATGGGACTACCAAACCTACGAGCAGTACTTC. As protein: CASGPRWDYQTYEQYF.

The chain carries TRBV30 and TRBJ1-5; 9 bases line up with TRBD1. The CDR3 has 15 residues. With 2 bases clipped from V and 5 bases from J, the junction kept 7 bases outside the gene matches. In germline, CDR1 is GTSNPN, CDR2 SVGIG (reference sequence). As DNA, the CDR3 is TGTGCCTGGAGTTTTGGGACAGGGTCGGATCAGCCCCAGCATTTT. Protein sequence: CAWSFGTGSDQPQHF.

The table lists this clonotype with many counts. The V call is TRBV3-1, the J call TRBJ2-7; 12 bases line up with TRBD2. V lost 2 bases and J lost 7; bases outside the gene matches: 3. This CDR3 comprises 14 residues. Germline CDR1 reads LGHDT; CDR2 reads YNNKEL (reference sequence). The CDR3 DNA reads as TGTGCCAGCAGCCAAAGACTAGCGGGAGCGGAGCAGTACTTC. This sequence encodes CASSQRLAGAEQYF.

This clonotype showed up many times. The chain has TRBV27 and TRBJ2-5; 10 bases map to TRBD2. V gave up 6 bases and J gave up 0 bases; unmatched junction bases: 10. CDR3 length equals 17 residues. Germline values: CDR1 MNHEY, CDR2 SMNVEV (reference sequence). The CDR3 reads CASSPYTSGTYQETQYF. CDR3 DNA sequence: TGTGCCAGCAGCCCCTATACTAGCGGGACCTACCAAGAGACCCAGTACTTC.

This clonotype was counted at least ten times. The gene calls are TRBV28 and TRBJ2-7; D is possibly TRBD2 (6 bases). Germline V gene sequence: CDR1 MDHEN, CDR2 SYDVKM. The CDR3 runs 14 residues. Trimming took 6 bases from V and 5 from J, leaving 17 bases between them. CDR3 nucleotide sequence: TGTGCCAGCAGCCAGACGGTGGAGGGTAACGAGCAGTACTTC. Its protein product is CASSQTVEGNEQYF.

There are a few counts of this clonotype. The missing conserved phenylalanine or tryptophan at the end of this CDR3 makes a read error likely. The chain joins TRBV4-1 to TRBJ2-7; 8 bases map to TRBD1. The CDR3 totals 14 residues. The germline gives CDR1 MGHRA, CDR2 YSYEKL. J was trimmed by 5 bases and V by 4 bases; bases with no gene match: 7. In DNA form, the CDR3 reads TGCGCCAGCAGCCTAGCGACAGGGGTGAACGAGCAGTACCTC. As protein: CASSLATGVNEQYL.